This T cell receptor beta chain was documented in a study of blood T cell repertoires in COVID-19 (TCRdb year 2020). Study-wide context: Collaborator samples came from the United States, Italy and Spain and covered acute and convalescent phases of COVID-19. Sample metadata almost always included a de-identified subject ID, COVID-19 status, age in years and sex. Where available, HLA class I and class II types were taken from metadata supplied by the sample provider and were not determined by assay-based typing. Subjects who had been exposed to COVID-19, were actively infected with it, or had recovered from it provided the deeply sampled blood TCRbeta repertoires that made up the dataset. The samples were drawn from the first 160 participants of the ongoing ImmuneRACE study and from some 1,300 subjects provided by 6 global collaborators. The repertoires were released in a freely available public database meant as a resource for research on the immune response to SARS-CoV-2. The material from the prospective study consisted of cDNA or gDNA derived from T cells, B-cell-depleted T cells, or PBMCs. What the research found in general, with its limitations: How much clinical and demographic metadata was included differed by source and by participant, and the metadata was provided uncurated.

The immunoSEQ Assay, a bias-controlled multiplex PCR, was used to amplify TCRbeta CDR3 regions from genomic DNA. The paper's data handling went like this. The number of nucleated cells in each sample was estimated by amplification of reference gene primers within the assay. To quantify the absolute abundance of each unique TCRbeta CDR3 rearrangement, sequence reads were collapsed and filtered. For each sample, productive Simpson clonality was calculated as the square root of Simpson's diversity index across productive rearrangements. TCRdb carries this immuneACCESS record with in-frame sequences only. Its versions omit some clonotypes, under half of them owing to an unresolved V gene in the studies checked, with the rest unexplained. V and J calls and clone size are as listed in that table; D and trimming were resolved from the DNA. The sample has 110,000 or so clones on record, about three quarters of them singletons. The leading ten clones occupy approximately 19% of the sample.

Collaborating institutions collected whole blood in K2EDTA tubes following their own protocols. For TCRbeta analysis, collaborators shipped samples as frozen whole blood, isolated PBMCs, or DNA extracted from either of those sample types. Looking up the germline V gene (reference sequence) yields CDR1 SEHNR and CDR2 FQNEAQ. The CDR3 contains 15 residues, cysteine and phenylalanine counted. Only the CDR3 part of the read is kept: 45 bases, read in frame from the first base. Trimming at the junction amounts to 5 bases on V and 2 bases on J, and the germline ends lie 13 bases apart. Remarks on this clone: This clone's antigen is unknown. Base qualities are not at hand, and no much larger clone is one base apart.

The sequenced sample was peripheral blood. This TCR was recovered from a woman in her 70s with acute or convalescent COVID-19. The sequence is built from TRBV7-9 and TRBJ1-3; there is no confident call for the D gene. The DNA is TGTGCCAGCAGCCCATCCGGGGAGGCTGGAAACACCATATATTTT. The resulting protein is CASSPSGEAGNTIYF.